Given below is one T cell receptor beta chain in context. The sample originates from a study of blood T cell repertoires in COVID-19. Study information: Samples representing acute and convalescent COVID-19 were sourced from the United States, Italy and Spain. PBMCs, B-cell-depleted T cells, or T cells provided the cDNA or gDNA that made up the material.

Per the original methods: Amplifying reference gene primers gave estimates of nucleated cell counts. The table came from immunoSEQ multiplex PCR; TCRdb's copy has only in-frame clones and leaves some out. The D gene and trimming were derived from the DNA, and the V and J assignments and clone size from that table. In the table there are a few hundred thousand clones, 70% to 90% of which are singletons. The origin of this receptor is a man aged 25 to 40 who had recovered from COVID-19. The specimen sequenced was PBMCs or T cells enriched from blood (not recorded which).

The CDR3 reads CASSTFPQQGTKEKLFF. As DNA, the CDR3 is TGTGCCAGTAGTACTTTCCCGCAGCAGGGTACAAAGGAAAAACTGTTTTTT. The V call is TRBV19, the J call TRBJ1-4, with D possibly being TRBD1 (5 bases). The germline CDR1 and CDR2 sequences are LNHDA and SQIVND (reference sequence). The CDR3 covers 17 residues. The V end lost 4 bases, the J end lost 8 bases, and 23 bases lay between the germline ends.